Listed below are T cell receptor beta chains from one sample, sequenced in a study of blood T cells in healthy people across ages. MiXCR, run by TCRdb on the 5' RACE reads, gives a single entry per CDR3 protein. The repertoire consists of some 1.5 million distinct CDR3 sequences, with 25% to 30% occurring once and the leading ten covering approximately 7.7%. The source material was blood. The receptor source for this set is a woman in her 30s in good health. The CDR3 runs from the conserved cysteine through the conserved F or W. Each record gives: D gene, J gene, clone size, V gene, CDR3 protein, CDR3 DNA. The D gene is left open where the match is weak. The listing skips clone size in some rows; elsewhere it reads once, few, many or a size class.

d_gene: TRBD2; j_gene: TRBJ2-4; abundance: many; v_gene: TRBV7-4; CDR3aa: CASSLRTSRYLAKNIQYF; CDR3nt: TGTGCCAGCAGCCTGCGGACTAGCAGATACCTAGCCAAAAACATTCAGTACTTC
d_gene: -; j_gene: TRBJ2-4; abundance: -; v_gene: TRBV20-1; CDR3aa: CSAQSSGTNIQYF; CDR3nt: TGCAGTGCTCAAAGCTCCGGGACAAACATTCAGTACTTC
d_gene: -; j_gene: TRBJ2-2; abundance: -; v_gene: TRBV7-9; CDR3aa: CASSQREPGELFF; CDR3nt: TGTGCCAGCAGCCAACGGGAGCCGGGGGAGCTGTTTTTT
d_gene: -; j_gene: TRBJ1-2; abundance: many; v_gene: TRBV5-1; CDR3aa: CASSFQFAGGYGYTF; CDR3nt: TGCGCCAGCAGCTTTCAATTTGCAGGCGGCTATGGCTACACCTTC
d_gene: -; j_gene: TRBJ2-1; abundance: -; v_gene: TRBV24-1; CDR3aa: CATSDWDLREQFF; CDR3nt: TGTGCCACCAGTGATTGGGACCTAAGGGAGCAGTTCTTC
d_gene: -; j_gene: TRBJ1-5; abundance: -; v_gene: TRBV6-1; CDR3aa: CASSETFRQPQHF; CDR3nt: TGTGCCAGCAGTGAGACTTTTCGACAGCCCCAGCATTTT
d_gene: -; j_gene: TRBJ2-1; abundance: few; v_gene: TRBV6-5; CDR3aa: CASTLTEGRVEQFF; CDR3nt: TGTGCCAGCACCTTAACCGAGGGCCGGGTTGAGCAGTTCTTC
d_gene: -; j_gene: TRBJ2-1; abundance: -; v_gene: TRBV10-1; CDR3aa: CASSEDPLGSYNEQFF; CDR3nt: TGCGCCAGCAGTGAGGACCCCTTGGGTTCCTACAATGAGCAGTTCTTC
d_gene: TRBD1; j_gene: TRBJ1-2; abundance: -; v_gene: TRBV6-6; CDR3aa: CTSSSTQGADGYTF; CDR3nt: TGTACAAGCAGTTCCACACAGGGGGCGGATGGCTACACCTTC
d_gene: TRBD2; j_gene: TRBJ2-3; abundance: -; v_gene: TRBV10-3; CDR3aa: CAISELLAGGADTQYF; CDR3nt: TGTGCCATCAGTGAGTTGCTAGCGGGAGGGGCAGATACGCAGTATTTT
d_gene: TRBD1; j_gene: TRBJ2-1; abundance: -; v_gene: TRBV20-1; CDR3aa: CSAIPAPSGGDEQFF; CDR3nt: TGCAGTGCTATCCCGGCTCCTTCAGGGGGCGATGAGCAGTTCTTC
d_gene: -; j_gene: TRBJ2-7; abundance: -; v_gene: TRBV5-5; CDR3aa: CASSLTSRTAYNEQYF; CDR3nt: TGTGCCAGCAGCTTGACCTCGCGTACCGCCTACAATGAGCAGTACTTC
d_gene: -; j_gene: TRBJ1-2; abundance: -; v_gene: TRBV2; CDR3aa: CASPGTYREVYTF; CDR3nt: TGTGCCAGCCCCGGGACGTACCGCGAGGTCTACACCTTC
d_gene: TRBD1; j_gene: TRBJ1-2; abundance: few; v_gene: TRBV20-1; CDR3aa: CSASSTGGGGGYTF; CDR3nt: TGCAGTGCTTCCTCGACAGGGGGCGGGGGTGGCTACACCTTC
d_gene: -; j_gene: TRBJ2-1; abundance: -; v_gene: TRBV5-1; CDR3aa: CASRSRAGNSEQFF; CDR3nt: TGCGCCAGCAGGTCCCGGGCGGGAAACAGTGAGCAGTTCTTC
d_gene: -; j_gene: TRBJ2-3; abundance: many; v_gene: TRBV12-3/TRBV12-4; CDR3aa: CASSLLAGSSTDTQYF; CDR3nt: TGTGCCAGCAGTTTATTGGCCGGATCTAGCACAGATACGCAGTATTTT
d_gene: -; j_gene: TRBJ2-7; abundance: many; v_gene: TRBV18; CDR3aa: CASSLQSDYEQYF; CDR3nt: TGTGCCAGCTCACTCCAAAGCGACTACGAGCAGTACTTC
d_gene: -; j_gene: TRBJ1-2; abundance: -; v_gene: TRBV20-1; CDR3aa: CSARGRANYGYTF; CDR3nt: TGCAGTGCTAGGGGACGGGCCAACTATGGCTACACCTTC
d_gene: -; j_gene: TRBJ2-7; abundance: -; v_gene: TRBV29-1; CDR3aa: CSATKVSYEQYF; CDR3nt: TGCAGTGCAACAAAAGTCTCCTACGAGCAGTACTTC
d_gene: -; j_gene: TRBJ2-3; abundance: many; v_gene: TRBV15; CDR3aa: CATSRDGAGIPDTQYF; CDR3nt: TGTGCCACCAGCAGAGACGGGGCGGGGATTCCAGATACGCAGTATTTT
d_gene: -; j_gene: TRBJ1-2; abundance: few; v_gene: TRBV12-3/TRBV12-4; CDR3aa: CASSLGDHTF; CDR3nt: TGTGCCAGCAGTTTAGGTGACCACACCTTC
d_gene: -; j_gene: TRBJ1-2; abundance: -; v_gene: TRBV20-1; CDR3aa: CSARWRKGYTF; CDR3nt: TGCAGTGCTAGGTGGAGGAAGGGCTACACCTTC
d_gene: -; j_gene: TRBJ2-1; abundance: few; v_gene: TRBV12-3/TRBV12-4; CDR3aa: CASRVRTPEQFF; CDR3nt: TGTGCCAGTCGCGTGAGAACCCCTGAGCAGTTCTTC
d_gene: -; j_gene: TRBJ2-7; abundance: -; v_gene: TRBV5-5; CDR3aa: CASSPGVPLYEQYF; CDR3nt: TGTGCCAGCAGCCCAGGGGTCCCTCTCTACGAGCAGTACTTC
d_gene: -; j_gene: TRBJ2-1; abundance: -; v_gene: TRBV11-2; CDR3aa: CASSKNWRGEQFF; CDR3nt: TGTGCCAGCAGCAAAAACTGGAGAGGGGAGCAGTTCTTC
d_gene: TRBD1; j_gene: TRBJ2-7; abundance: -; v_gene: TRBV5-6; CDR3aa: CATTTGTEYEQYF; CDR3nt: TGTGCCACTACAACCGGGACAGAATACGAGCAGTACTTC
d_gene: -; j_gene: TRBJ2-1; abundance: few; v_gene: TRBV12-3/TRBV12-4; CDR3aa: CASTTRSRDNEQFF; CDR3nt: TGTGCCAGCACCACCCGGTCCCGGGACAATGAGCAGTTCTTC
d_gene: TRBD1; j_gene: TRBJ2-5; abundance: few; v_gene: TRBV24-1; CDR3aa: CATSEPKGTGQETQYF; CDR3nt: TGTGCCACCAGTGAGCCCAAGGGGACAGGCCAAGAGACCCAGTACTTC
d_gene: TRBD2; j_gene: TRBJ2-1; abundance: few; v_gene: TRBV7-9; CDR3aa: CASSLVRISGRRNEQFF; CDR3nt: TGTGCCAGCAGCTTAGTTCGGATCAGCGGGAGGCGAAATGAGCAGTTCTTC
d_gene: TRBD2; j_gene: TRBJ2-7; abundance: -; v_gene: TRBV6-5; CDR3aa: CASSPRGVAGACEQYF; CDR3nt: TGTGCCAGCAGTCCCCGTGGGGTAGCGGGGGCCTGCGAGCAGTACTTC
d_gene: -; j_gene: TRBJ2-1; abundance: -; v_gene: TRBV6-4; CDR3aa: CASSDRDTYNEQFF; CDR3nt: TGTGCCAGCAGTGACCGGGACACCTACAATGAGCAGTTCTTC
d_gene: TRBD2; j_gene: TRBJ2-5; abundance: -; v_gene: TRBV12-3/TRBV12-4; CDR3aa: CASSLGGRALETRYF; CDR3nt: TGTGCCAGCAGTTTAGGCGGGAGGGCCTTAGAGACCCGGTACTTC
d_gene: TRBD1; j_gene: TRBJ1-1; abundance: few; v_gene: TRBV12-3/TRBV12-4; CDR3aa: CASSQGQGTEAFF; CDR3nt: TGTGCCAGCAGTCAAGGACAGGGTACTGAAGCTTTCTTT
d_gene: -; j_gene: TRBJ2-1; abundance: few; v_gene: TRBV7-2; CDR3aa: CASSSPPLTDEQFF; CDR3nt: TGTGCCAGCAGCTCGCCACCCCTAACCGATGAGCAGTTCTTC
d_gene: -; j_gene: TRBJ2-4; abundance: -; v_gene: TRBV5-6; CDR3aa: CASSRSDRLAKNIQYF; CDR3nt: TGTGCCAGCAGCCGATCTGACAGACTAGCCAAAAACATTCAGTACTTC
d_gene: TRBD1; j_gene: TRBJ1-6; abundance: few; v_gene: TRBV20-1; CDR3aa: CSARVLGQGNSPLHF; CDR3nt: TGCAGTGCTAGAGTTCTGGGACAGGGTAATTCACCCCTCCACTTT
d_gene: -; j_gene: TRBJ2-1; abundance: -; v_gene: TRBV6-5; CDR3aa: CASSYLAAGQDEQFF; CDR3nt: TGTGCCAGCAGTTATTTGGCGGCGGGACAAGATGAGCAGTTCTTC
d_gene: -; j_gene: TRBJ2-7; abundance: -; v_gene: TRBV28; CDR3aa: CTSSIGPYEQYF; CDR3nt: TGTACCAGCAGCATTGGGCCCTACGAGCAGTACTTC
d_gene: TRBD1; j_gene: TRBJ1-5; abundance: few; v_gene: TRBV27; CDR3aa: CASSLTGTQGANQPQHF; CDR3nt: TGTGCCAGCAGTCTCACCGGGACCCAGGGGGCGAATCAGCCCCAGCATTTT
d_gene: -; j_gene: TRBJ2-5; abundance: -; v_gene: TRBV6-1; CDR3aa: CASPSRGPRGEETQYF; CDR3nt: TGTGCCAGCCCATCAAGGGGACCGAGGGGGGAAGAGACCCAGTACTTC
d_gene: -; j_gene: TRBJ2-5; abundance: few; v_gene: TRBV12-3/TRBV12-4; CDR3aa: CASSLYPRQETQYF; CDR3nt: TGTGCCAGCAGTCTTTACCCCAGACAAGAGACCCAGTACTTC
d_gene: -; j_gene: TRBJ2-2; abundance: -; v_gene: TRBV7-2; CDR3aa: CASSLQGSGNGELFF; CDR3nt: TGTGCCAGCAGCTTACAGGGGTCCGGGAACGGGGAGCTGTTTTTT
d_gene: TRBD2; j_gene: TRBJ2-3; abundance: few; v_gene: TRBV12-5; CDR3aa: CASGLLAGVSTDTQYF; CDR3nt: TGTGCTAGTGGACTTCTAGCGGGGGTTAGCACAGATACGCAGTATTTT
d_gene: -; j_gene: TRBJ1-6; abundance: -; v_gene: TRBV12-3/TRBV12-4; CDR3aa: CASSFEGNSYNSPLHF; CDR3nt: TGTGCCAGCAGTTTTGAGGGGAACTCCTATAATTCACCCCTCCACTTT
d_gene: -; j_gene: TRBJ2-6; abundance: -; v_gene: TRBV4-1; CDR3aa: CASSQDTVRSPGANVLTF; CDR3nt: TGCGCCAGCAGCCAAGATACGGTGAGGTCGCCTGGGGCCAACGTCCTGACTTTC
d_gene: -; j_gene: TRBJ2-3; abundance: few; v_gene: TRBV6-6; CDR3aa: CASSYYRSTDTQYF; CDR3nt: TGTGCCAGCAGTTACTACCGGAGCACAGATACGCAGTATTTT
d_gene: -; j_gene: TRBJ1-1; abundance: -; v_gene: TRBV12-3/TRBV12-4; CDR3aa: CASSAGGADTEAFF; CDR3nt: TGTGCCAGCAGTGCAGGCGGGGCGGACACTGAAGCTTTCTTT
d_gene: TRBD2; j_gene: TRBJ2-7; abundance: many; v_gene: TRBV5-1; CDR3aa: CASSYSGGRSYEQYF; CDR3nt: TGCGCCAGCAGCTACAGCGGGGGCCGTTCCTACGAGCAGTACTTC
d_gene: -; j_gene: TRBJ2-5; abundance: few; v_gene: TRBV13; CDR3aa: CAGSLSGTQYF; CDR3nt: TGTGCCGGCAGCCTGAGCGGGACCCAGTACTTC
d_gene: -; j_gene: TRBJ1-4; abundance: many; v_gene: TRBV12-3/TRBV12-4; CDR3aa: CASSPRANEKLFF; CDR3nt: TGTGCCAGCAGCCCTCGGGCTAATGAAAAACTGTTTTTT
d_gene: TRBD1; j_gene: TRBJ2-7; abundance: -; v_gene: TRBV6-5; CDR3aa: CAGSYSRQGPSTVYEQYF; CDR3nt: TGTGCCGGCAGTTACTCCCGACAGGGGCCCTCAACAGTCTACGAGCAGTACTTC
d_gene: TRBD2; j_gene: TRBJ2-1; abundance: -; v_gene: TRBV29-1; CDR3aa: CSVGTSPGGEQFF; CDR3nt: TGCAGCGTTGGGACTAGTCCCGGGGGGGAGCAGTTCTTC
d_gene: -; j_gene: TRBJ2-3; abundance: -; v_gene: TRBV7-2; CDR3aa: CASSLEAGGHRSKYF; CDR3nt: TGTGCCAGTAGCTTAGAAGCCGGAGGGCACCGGTCGAAGTATTTT
d_gene: -; j_gene: TRBJ1-5; abundance: -; v_gene: TRBV25-1; CDR3aa: CASSEQGGPQHF; CDR3nt: TGTGCCAGCAGTGAACAGGGAGGGCCCCAGCATTTT
d_gene: -; j_gene: TRBJ1-1; abundance: few; v_gene: TRBV7-9; CDR3aa: CASSSLGRAEAFF; CDR3nt: TGTGCCAGCAGCTCCCTCGGGCGAGCGGAAGCTTTCTTT
d_gene: -; j_gene: TRBJ2-3; abundance: few; v_gene: TRBV9; CDR3aa: CASSVDLARATDTQYF; CDR3nt: TGTGCCAGCAGCGTAGACCTAGCGAGAGCCACAGATACGCAGTATTTT
d_gene: -; j_gene: TRBJ2-7; abundance: many; v_gene: TRBV7-6; CDR3aa: CASSLFPGEEQYF; CDR3nt: TGTGCCAGCAGCTTATTTCCGGGGGAGGAGCAGTACTTC